This T cell receptor beta chain was retrieved from a study of blood T cell repertoires in COVID-19. Turning to the study itself: The samples span acute and convalescent COVID-19 from the United States, Italy and Spain.

Assay: immunoSEQ multiplex PCR; the TCRdb copy retains only in-frame clones and omits some. This sample yields 130,000 to 150,000 clones, of which over 80% are seen a single time; 5.5% to 7.5% belongs to the top ten. In terms of age and location, participants ranged from roughly 18 to 90 years and lived in under 30 US areas. Those designated as exposed participants met a COVID-19 case within 2 weeks before study entry. A single count supports this clone. The germline V gene has CDR1 SGHRS and CDR2 YFSETQ. V gave up 4 bases and J gave up 5 bases, with 13 bases separating them. This CDR3 is built from 13 residues.

The receptor's source is a woman aged 45-60 years who had been exposed to COVID-19. Sequencing was carried out using PBMCs or T cells enriched from blood (not recorded which). The chain links TRBV5-1 to TRBJ2-7; possible D gene TRBD2, 5 bases. The CDR3 DNA follows: TGCGCCAGCAGCCCAGCTGCGGGCCACGAGCAGTACTTC. Amino acid sequence: CASSPAAGHEQYF.